Listed here are 14 T cell receptor beta chains from one sample, sequenced in a study of T cell clonality in common variable immunodeficiency. Findings and caveats of the study: Reportedly, TCR beta sequences from common variable immunodeficiency showed fewer deletions and N-nucleotide insertions.

Antigens for these TCRs are unknown. Some clones are missing from TCRdb's copy, which holds only in-frame ones; the method was immunoSEQ multiplex PCR. The repertoire shows roughly 42,000 clones, none seen only once; the top ten take approximately 5.5%. Sequencing used peripheral blood mononuclear cells. These receptors were collected from a human donor with common variable immunodeficiency.

This clone has more than one count but fewer than ten. The DNA ends 3 residues before the CDR3 does, and the rest of the CDR3 is filled in from the germline J gene. The rearrangement uses TRBV2 and TRBJ2-5; 7 nucleotides match TRBD1. Germline loops: CDR1 SNHLY, CDR2 FYNNEI. With V trimmed by 5 bases and J by 4 bases, 10 bases remained unmatched. This CDR3 contains 15 residues. CDR3: CASSPGTAWGETQYF. The covered CDR3 bases are TGTGCCAGCAGTCCCGGGACAGCCTGGGGAGAGACC.

This clone was picked up a small number of times. The read halts 3 residues ahead of the CDR3 end, with the missing end drawn from the germline J gene. The V and J genes are TRBV6-2 or TRBV6-3 and TRBJ1-5; 9 bases align to TRBD1. Germline V gene data show CDR1 as MNHEY and CDR2 as SVGEGT. Trimming removed 1 base from V and 2 bases from J; junction bases left unmatched: 0. CDR3 length: 15 residues. CDR3 DNA (partial): TGTGCCAGCAGTTACTGGGACAGGGGCAATCAGCCC. Amino acid sequence: CASSYWDRGNQP. The whole CDR3 reads CASSYWDRGNQPQHF.

This clone was seen a handful of times. The read ends 3 residues early relative to the CDR3; the germline J gene fills the gap. The V gene is TRBV6-1, the J gene TRBJ1-4; D remains ambiguous. V lost 1 base and J lost 0, with 6 bases in between. The CDR3 runs to 15 residues. Germline-derived CDR1 and CDR2 are MNHNS and SASEGT. The CDR3 spells CASSEVPATNEKLFF. CDR3 bases read: TGTGCCAGCAGTGAAGTTCCTGCAACTAATGAAAAA.

This clone showed up many times. Read sequence stops 3 residues before the CDR3 end, and the germline J gene provides the missing end. The V call is TRBV5-1, the J call TRBJ1-1; tentative D call: TRBD1 (5 bases). Per the germline V gene, CDR1 is SGHRS and CDR2 is YFSETQ. With 3 bases removed from V and 0 bases from J, the gap between germline ends came to 15 bases. This CDR3 is built from 16 residues. The CDR3 here is CASSYGREGMNTEAFF. The DNA read from the CDR3 is TGCGCCAGCAGCTACGGCAGGGAGGGGATGAACACTGAA.

This clone was observed at least ten times. The read terminates 3 residues before the CDR3 end, so the remaining end is supplied by the germline J gene. The rearrangement joins TRBV2 to TRBJ2-7; 7 bases match TRBD1. The CDR3 is 15 residues long. The germline V gene has CDR1 SNHLY and CDR2 FYNNEI. V shed 5 bases, J shed 0 bases, and the junction held 7 bases outside the gene matches. Incomplete CDR3 DNA: TGTGCCAGCAGTATCAGGACAGGCAGCTCCTACGAG. This sequence encodes CASSIRTGSSYE. In full, the CDR3 is CASSIRTGSSYEQYF.

In its sample, this clone was seen a few times. The sequenced fragment ends 3 residues before the CDR3 boundary, so the rest is inferred from the germline J gene. The chain carries TRBV7-9 and TRBJ2-7; TRBD1 aligns across 9 bases. CDR1 SEHNR and CDR2 FQNEAQ come from the germline V gene (reference sequence). This CDR3 is built from 15 residues. J lost 1 base, V lost 2 bases, and 3 bases had no gene match. CDR3 DNA, as far as it was read: TGTGCCAGCAGCTTAACAGGGGGCGCATCCTACGAG. This sequence encodes CASSLTGGASYE. The whole CDR3 region reads CASSLTGGASYEQYF.

This clone came up many times. The read ends 3 residues shy of where the CDR3 ends; the end is completed using the germline J gene. The chain combines TRBV29-1 with TRBJ1-5; maybe TRBD1 (5 bases). Germline V lookup: CDR1 SQVTM, CDR2 ANQGSEA. The CDR3 sequence is 13 residues long. Trimming left V 6 bases short and J 0 bases short, with 9 bases between. Incomplete CDR3 DNA: TGCAGCGTCGGAGGGGCTAGCAATCAGCCC. Encoded protein: CSVGGASNQP. The CDR3 in its entirety is CSVGGASNQPQHF.

This clone was detected a few times. The sequence runs out 3 residues before the end of the CDR3; the remainder is reconstructed from the germline J gene. V is TRBV20-1 and J is TRBJ2-7; a possible D gene is TRBD2 (6 bases). The CDR3 length is 13 residues. V gave up 5 bases and J gave up 0 bases, with 11 bases separating them. Germline V CDR1 and CDR2: DFQATT, SNEGSKA (reference sequence). The CDR3 loop reads CSAPGSGSYEQYF. CDR3 DNA, as far as it was read: TGCAGTGCTCCCGGTAGCGGCTCCTACGAG.

As to this clone: The read comes to an end 3 residues before the CDR3 does, leaving the germline J gene to fill in the end. The chain uses TRBV7-3 and TRBJ2-7; tentative D call: TRBD1 (6 bases). The germline gives CDR1 SGHTA, CDR2 FQGTGA. This CDR3 comprises 15 residues. The V end was cut by 2 bases, the J end by 3 bases, with 14 bases between. The chain's CDR3 is CASSLASGQLYEQYF. CDR3 DNA, as far as it was read: TGTGCCAGCAGCTTAGCCTCCGGACAGCTCTACGAG.

This clone was counted only a few times. The read ends 3 residues before the CDR3 terminus; that terminus is restored from the germline J gene. The V call is TRBV5-6, the J call TRBJ2-5, with 7 bases aligning to TRBD1. The CDR3 is 13 amino acids. Germline V CDR1 and CDR2: SGHDT, YYEEEE. J was trimmed by 3 bases and V by 4 bases; bases with no gene match: 3. The sequenced CDR3 bases are TGTGCCAGCAGCCCCGGGACAGAAGAGACC. This sequence encodes CASSPGTEET. Given in full, the CDR3 is CASSPGTEETQYF.

Worth noting for this clone: The read ends 3 residues early relative to the CDR3; the germline J gene fills the gap. The rearrangement links TRBV18 to TRBJ1-6; 11 bases are shared with TRBD1. This CDR3 has 16 amino acids. The V gene end was trimmed by 3 bases and the J gene end by 7 bases; junction bases not matched to a gene: 5. Germline V gives CDR1 KGHSH, CDR2 LQKENI. The sequenced CDR3 bases are TGTGCCAGCTCACCGCCGGACAGGGGGCGGAATTCACCC. Protein: CASSPPDRGRNSP. The whole CDR3 reads CASSPPDRGRNSPLHF.

CDR3 DNA, as far as it was read: TGTGCCAGCAGGGAGGGAAAA. Encoded protein: CASREGK. The whole CDR3 sequence reads CASREGKLFF. The V call is TRBV2, the J call TRBJ1-4; D unresolved. With the read ending 3 residues before the CDR3 end, the germline J gene is used to fill in that end. The CDR3 runs 10 residues. Between the trimmed V and J ends, which lost 6 bases and 10 bases, there was a span of 6 bases. Per germline, CDR1 SNHLY and CDR2 FYNNEI. Together with reference TRBV2 and TRBJ1-4, the CDR3 gives the full variable domain: EPEVTQTPSHQVTQMGQEVILRCVPISNHLYFYWYRQILGQKVEFLVSFYNNEISEKSEIFDDQFSVERPDGSNFTLKIRSTKLEDSAMYFCASREGKLFFGSGTQLSVL.

This clone is classed as medium-sized. The read finishes 3 residues shy of the CDR3 end, and the germline J gene is used to complete it. The rearrangement joins TRBV5-6 to TRBJ2-2; D may be TRBD1 (6 bases). Germline CDR1 reads SGHDT; CDR2 reads YYEEEE. Deletions cut 3 bases from V and 4 bases from J, with 10 bases between. The CDR3 consists of 14 residues. CDR3 DNA (partial): TGTGCCAGCAGCTCGACAGGAAGCACCGGGGAG. As protein: CASSSTGSTGE. The entire CDR3 sequence reads CASSSTGSTGELFF.

This clone has more than one count but fewer than ten. The read ends 3 residues before the CDR3 terminus; that terminus is restored from the germline J gene. The chain combines TRBV19 with TRBJ2-3; maybe TRBD2 (5 bases). Trimming cost V 5 bases and J 0 bases, with 15 bases left between them. This CDR3 comprises 16 residues. In germline, CDR1 is LNHDA, CDR2 SQIVND (reference sequence). CDR3 sequence: CASSPTGGGSTDTQYF. CDR3 DNA, as far as it was read: TGTGCCAGTAGTCCCACGGGTGGAGGAAGCACAGATACG.